This entry lists 32 T cell receptor beta chains sequenced from one sample in a study of cytomegalovirus exposure and HLA in healthy donors. Use of 60 Vbeta and 13 Jbeta primers characterized the PCR. Using immunoSEQ multiplex PCR, the repertoire was profiled, and TCRdb retains in-frame clones only, with some absent. The profile shows 74,000 or so clones, roughly three quarters of them singletons. The material sequenced was PBMCs. The source is a woman in her thirties or forties in good health and CMV-seropositive.

This clone was observed a handful of times. V gene TRBV30 combines with J gene TRBJ1-1; the D is unclear. The germline gives CDR1 GTSNPN, CDR2 SVGIG (reference sequence). This CDR3 is 12 amino acids long. With 7 bases removed from V and 0 bases from J, the gap between germline ends came to 9 bases. CDR3 DNA: TGTGCCTCCAGACTCCTGAACACTGAAGCTTTCTTT. Translation gives CASRLLNTEAFF.

The chain couples TRBV6-1 to TRBJ2-5; TRBD1 aligns across 7 bases. This CDR3 spans 13 amino acids. Germline CDR1 is MNHNS and CDR2 is SASEGT. The CDR3 loop reads CDSSRGRGETQYF. CDR3 bases: TGTGATAGTAGTAGGGGGCGCGGGGAGACCCAGTACTTC.

V gene TRBV9 combines with J gene TRBJ1-6; the D gene is possibly TRBD1 (6 bases). CDR1 and CDR2 (germline): SGDLS, YYNGEE. Trimming removed 5 bases at V and 4 bases at J, with 19 bases between. The CDR3 consists of 17 residues. Here the CDR3 DNA reads TGTGCCAGCAGGGGAGGGGCCCCGGGACAATATAATTCACCCCTCCACTTT. The encoded protein is CASRGGAPGQYNSPLHF.

The chain couples TRBV28 to TRBJ2-2, with D perhaps matching TRBD1 (5 bases). The CDR3 runs 16 residues. The germline V gene has CDR1 MDHEN and CDR2 SYDVKM. The germline V and J ends were trimmed by 3 bases and 1 base, with 12 bases remaining between them. The CDR3 bases are TGTGCCAGCAGTTTTTCGGTTAGGGGGAACACCGGGGAGCTGTTTTTT. Residues: CASSFSVRGNTGELFF.

The chain carries TRBV30 and TRBJ1-2, with 8 nucleotides matching TRBD1. The CDR3 contains 14 residues. Germline CDR1 is GTSNPN and CDR2 is SVGIG (reference sequence). The junction had 12 bases not matched to a gene; V was cut back by 7 bases and J by 5 bases. The CDR3, as DNA: TGTGCCTTGGGAAGACAGGGGAGAAAGTATGGCTACACCTTC. Protein: CALGRQGRKYGYTF. The entire variable domain, with the rest obtained from reference TRBV30 and TRBJ1-2, is as follows: SQTIHQWPATLVQPVGSPLSLECTVEGTSNPNLYWYRQAAGRGLQLLFYSVGIGQISSEVPQNLSASRPQDRQFILSSKKLLLSDSGFYLCALGRQGRKYGYTFGSGTRLTVV.

The chain combines TRBV19 with TRBJ1-5, with D tentatively TRBD1 (6 bases). Between the trimmed V and J ends, which lost 3 bases and 5 bases, there was a span of 11 bases. Per germline, CDR1 LNHDA and CDR2 SQIVND (reference sequence). The CDR3 sequence is 14 residues long. CDR3: CASSILTGDQPQHF. For the CDR3, the DNA is TGTGCCAGTAGTATCCTGACAGGTGATCAGCCCCAGCATTTT.

This chain links TRBV7-6 with TRBJ2-5; TRBD2 matches at 9 bases. Germline V gene data show CDR1 as SGHVS and CDR2 as FNYEAQ. CDR3 length: 18 amino acids. The V segment lost 5 bases and the J segment 3 bases; nucleotides outside the gene matches: 16. The CDR3 sequence: CASSPSPPAGGGKETQYF. The CDR3 DNA is TGTGCCAGCAGCCCCAGCCCACCCGCGGGGGGGGGAAAAGAGACCCAGTACTTC.

This chain links TRBV4-1 with TRBJ1-1; 9 nucleotides align to TRBD1. Germline-derived CDR1 and CDR2 are MGHRA and YSYEKL. J was trimmed by 1 base and V by 1 base; bases with no gene match: 10. The CDR3 contains 18 residues. This chain's CDR3 is CASSQGPNRGPSNTEAFF. The CDR3 nucleotides are TGCGCCAGCAGCCAAGGGCCTAACAGGGGGCCATCGAACACTGAAGCTTTCTTT.

The table lists this clone with a count of one. The genes are TRBV30 and TRBJ1-4; TRBD1 agrees at 8 bases. The CDR3 has 15 residues. V lost 3 bases to trimming and J lost 6 bases; unmatched junction nucleotides: 9. Germline assignment: CDR1 GTSNPN and CDR2 SVGIG (reference sequence). As DNA, the CDR3 is TGTGCCTGGAGGGTTCAGGGGGCGCGATATGAAAAACTGTTTTTT. It specifies CAWRVQGARYEKLFF.

This chain uses TRBV6-1 with TRBJ1-3; 8 bases line up with TRBD1. V lost 6 bases, J lost 3 bases, and 4 bases stayed unmatched. The CDR3 covers 14 residues. Germline loops: CDR1 MNHNS, CDR2 SASEGT. CDR3 nucleotide sequence: TGTGCCAGCAGGCCTGACAGGGGTGGAAACACCATATATTTT. Protein: CASRPDRGGNTIYF.

This clone was counted at least ten times. V and J are TRBV6-6 and TRBJ2-6; D unclear. There are 13 residues in the CDR3. The ends were cut back, 7 bases at V and 2 bases at J, with 6 bases in the middle. Germline V gene data show CDR1 as MNHNY and CDR2 as SVGAGI (reference sequence). CDR3 DNA: TGTGCCAGCATGGAGCCTGGGGCCAACGTCCTGACTTTC. This gives the protein CASMEPGANVLTF.

The CDR3 DNA reads as TGTGCCAGCAGCCAGGACAGGGGCGCTCCAGGGGACGAGCAGTACTTC. Its protein product is CASSQDRGAPGDEQYF. The chain has TRBV14 and TRBJ2-7; 9 bases line up with TRBD1. Germline V gene sequence: CDR1 SGHDN, CDR2 FVKESK. Germline trimming cut 3 bases from V and 5 bases from J; bases unmatched to any gene: 11. The CDR3 totals 16 residues.

The V and J genes are TRBV6-5 and TRBJ2-1; 12 bases fit TRBD2. CDR1 is MNHEY, CDR2 SVGAGI, per germline. CDR3 length equals 15 residues. The V segment lost 6 bases and the J segment 3 bases; nucleotides outside the gene matches: 3. CDR3 coding DNA: TGTGCCAGCAGACTAGCGGGAGGCGGCTACAATGAGCAGTTCTTC. It specifies CASRLAGGGYNEQFF.

This clone was seen only once. This chain connects TRBV30 to TRBJ2-6, with 10 bases that match TRBD1. CDR1 is GTSNPN, CDR2 SVGIG, per germline (reference sequence). After removal of 5 bases from V and 2 bases from J, the junction contained 3 bases not matched to a gene. The CDR3 totals 15 residues. The CDR3 region is CAWGDRGAGANVLTF. The CDR3 DNA reads as TGTGCCTGGGGGGACAGGGGAGCTGGGGCCAACGTCCTGACTTTC. Supplemented by reference TRBV30 and TRBJ2-6, the full variable domain reads SQTIHQWPATLVQPVGSPLSLECTVEGTSNPNLYWYRQAAGRGLQLLFYSVGIGQISSEVPQNLSASRPQDRQFILSSKKLLLSDSGFYLCAWGDRGAGANVLTFGAGSRLTVL.

The chain couples TRBV19 to TRBJ1-1, with D unclear. Trimming took off 5 bases at V and 0 bases at J, with 13 bases between the two ends. CDR1 and CDR2 from the germline V gene are LNHDA and SQIVND (reference sequence). The CDR3 spans 15 residues. The CDR3 DNA reads TGTGCCAGTAGTCCTCGACGGGAGCTGAACACTGAAGCTTTCTTT. Residues: CASSPRRELNTEAFF.

This chain links TRBV2 with TRBJ1-5; maybe TRBD1 (5 bases). V was cut by 2 bases and J by 3 bases, with 11 bases left in between. The CDR3 totals 15 residues. Germline CDR1 SNHLY, CDR2 FYNNEI. This CDR3 reads CASSEKTGDNQPQHF. The CDR3, as DNA: TGTGCCAGCAGTGAAAAAACAGGCGACAATCAGCCCCAGCATTTT.

This chain links TRBV28 with TRBJ2-7, with D unresolved. V lost 3 bases and J 1 base, leaving 10 bases between the germline ends. This CDR3 region has 14 residues. Germline V gene sequence: CDR1 MDHEN, CDR2 SYDVKM. CDR3: CASSFWAGSYEQYF. For the CDR3, the DNA is TGTGCCAGCAGTTTTTGGGCAGGATCCTACGAGCAGTACTTC. Complete variable domain (other parts from reference TRBV28 and TRBJ2-7): DVKVTQSSRYLVKRTGEKVFLECVQDMDHENMFWYRQDPGLGLRLIYFSYDVKMKEKGDIPEGYSVSREKKERFSLILESASTNQTSMYLCASSFWAGSYEQYFGPGTRLTVT.

The chain couples TRBV5-1 to TRBJ1-1; 9 bases fit TRBD1. Germline V lookup: CDR1 SGHRS, CDR2 YFSETQ. Trimming took 4 bases from V and 5 from J; bases not matched to a gene: 18. The CDR3 consists of 18 residues. CDR3 DNA sequence: TGCGCCAGCAGCAGGGGTGACTTGGGTCGGACAGGGGAAACTGAAGCTTTCTTT. This translates into CASSRGDLGRTGETEAFF.

This chain connects TRBV2 to TRBJ1-1; 7 bases fit TRBD1. Germline CDR1 and CDR2: SNHLY and FYNNEI. This CDR3 has 16 residues. J was trimmed by 0 bases and V by 6 bases; bases with no gene match: 10. CDR3 bases: TGTGCCAGCAGGGTCGGTTCAGGGGGGATGAACACTGAAGCTTTCTTT. It yields the protein CASRVGSGGMNTEAFF.

This chain connects TRBV5-1 to TRBJ2-1; TRBD2 matches 7 bases. Losses at the gene ends were 2 bases for V and 0 bases for J; bases not matched to a gene: 2. Looked up from germline, CDR1 is SGHRS and CDR2 is YFSETQ. The CDR3 has 15 amino acids. As DNA, the CDR3 is TGCGCCAGCAGCTTAGGGACTACCTCCTACAATGAGCAGTTCTTC. Translated: CASSLGTTSYNEQFF.

This chain connects TRBV28 to TRBJ2-5, with 11 bases matching TRBD1. The CDR3 sequence is 16 residues long. CDR1 is MDHEN and CDR2 is SYDVKM in the germline V gene. Trimming cost V 5 bases and J 5 bases; bases outside gene matches: 10. CDR3 bases: TGTGCCAGCAGTCAACCAGGGACAGGGGGGAAGGAGACCCAGTACTTC. Amino acid sequence: CASSQPGTGGKETQYF.

This clone was picked up one time. The chain employs TRBV19 and TRBJ1-5; 9 bases fit TRBD1. The V gene end was trimmed by 3 bases and the J gene end by 6 bases; junction bases not matched to a gene: 9. Germline CDR1 is LNHDA and CDR2 is SQIVND (reference sequence). The CDR3 loop spans 16 amino acids. The CDR3 bases are TGTGCCAGTAGTATCCGAGGACAGGGGCAACTTCAGCCCCAGCATTTT. Translating gives CASSIRGQGQLQPQHF.

The chain couples TRBV5-4 to TRBJ1-4, with a possible D match to TRBD1 (5 bases). CDR1 is SGHNT and CDR2 is YYREEE in the germline V gene (reference sequence). Trimming stripped 4 bases from V and 8 bases from J, with 9 bases between. CDR3 size: 12 residues. The CDR3 DNA reads TGTGCCAGCAGCATCCAGGGAGAAAAACTGTTTTTT. It is translated as CASSIQGEKLFF.

This chain joins TRBV19 and TRBJ2-3; D might be TRBD1 (6 bases). The germline V gene encodes CDR1 LNHDA and CDR2 SQIVND (reference sequence). V was clipped by 4 bases and J by 2 bases, with 10 bases between them. This CDR3 region has 14 residues. This chain's CDR3 is CASSTGQITDTQYF. In DNA form, the CDR3 reads TGTGCCAGTAGTACGGGACAAATCACAGATACGCAGTATTTT.

The chain carries TRBV30 and TRBJ2-7; 9 nucleotides agree with TRBD1. CDR1 and CDR2 from the germline V gene are GTSNPN and SVGIG (reference sequence). The CDR3 spans 14 residues. V dropped 5 bases and J dropped 6; count of bases not matched to a gene: 11. The CDR3 DNA follows: TGTGCCTGGGCGACAGGGGGGCAGTCGTCCGAGCAGTACTTC. Residues: CAWATGGQSSEQYF.

This chain uses TRBV2 with TRBJ2-7; D is possibly TRBD1 (6 bases). Germline V gene lookup returns CDR1 SNHLY and CDR2 FYNNEI. This CDR3 has 12 amino acids. The germline V and J ends were trimmed by 5 bases and 3 bases, with 8 bases remaining between them. The CDR3 bases are TGTGCCAGCAGTTTGGACAGCTACGAGCAGTACTTC. Translation: CASSLDSYEQYF.

CDR3 residues: CASSLAATRDTDSYEQYF. CDR3 sequence (DNA): TGTGCCAGCAGCTTAGCTGCCACCCGGGACACGGACTCCTACGAGCAGTACTTC. V and J are TRBV7-8 and TRBJ2-7; D is possibly TRBD1 (6 bases). The germline CDR1 and CDR2 sequences are SGHVS and FQNEAQ. V lost 0 bases and J 0 bases, leaving 18 bases between the germline ends. CDR3 size: 18 residues.

This rearrangement joins TRBV7-9 to TRBJ2-7; 7 nucleotides align to TRBD2. V lost 4 bases and J lost 6; bases outside the gene matches: 15. This CDR3 comprises 16 residues. From germline, CDR1 is SEHNR and CDR2 FQNEAQ (reference sequence). The DNA for the CDR3 is TGTGCCAGCAGCTCCACCCTCCGCGGGGGAGTTTCCGAGCAGTACTTC. It is translated as CASSSTLRGGVSEQYF.

For the CDR3, the DNA is TGTGCCAGCAGCTTAACGAAAGAGGCGGTGGATACGCAGTATTTT. Its translation is CASSLTKEAVDTQYF. The V and J genes are TRBV7-3 and TRBJ2-3; D ambiguous. The germline gives CDR1 SGHTA, CDR2 FQGTGA. The germline V and J ends were trimmed by 0 bases and 6 bases, with 13 bases remaining between them. This CDR3 is built from 15 residues.

This rearrangement joins TRBV28 to TRBJ2-7, with 9 bases identical to TRBD1. Losses at the gene ends were 3 bases for V and 5 bases for J; bases not matched to a gene: 8. Germline loops: CDR1 MDHEN, CDR2 SYDVKM. The CDR3 runs to 15 residues. The CDR3, as DNA: TGTGCCAGCAGTTTGTGGAGGAGACAGGGGGACGAGCAGTACTTC. It yields the protein CASSLWRRQGDEQYF. The variable domain in full, completed from reference TRBV28 and TRBJ2-7, reads DVKVTQSSRYLVKRTGEKVFLECVQDMDHENMFWYRQDPGLGLRLIYFSYDVKMKEKGDIPEGYSVSREKKERFSLILESASTNQTSMYLCASSLWRRQGDEQYFGPGTRLTVT.

The DNA for the CDR3 is TGTGCCACCGTTAGGACAGGGGATGGCTACACCTTC. It encodes CATVRTGDGYTF. This rearrangement joins TRBV6-5 to TRBJ1-2, with TRBD1 identical over 9 bases. The CDR3 sequence is 12 residues long. Trimming took 10 bases from V and 6 from J; bases not matched to a gene: 6. Germline CDR1 and CDR2: MNHEY and SVGAGI.

The V and J genes are TRBV6-4 and TRBJ2-3, with 8 bases matching TRBD2. Germline V gene lookup returns CDR1 MRHNA and CDR2 SNTAGT. The CDR3 runs 14 residues. With 4 bases clipped from V and 2 bases from J, the junction kept 2 bases outside the gene matches. CDR3 sequence (DNA): TGTGCCAGCAGTGGAGCGGGAGACACAGATACGCAGTATTTT. Amino acid sequence: CASSGAGDTDTQYF.